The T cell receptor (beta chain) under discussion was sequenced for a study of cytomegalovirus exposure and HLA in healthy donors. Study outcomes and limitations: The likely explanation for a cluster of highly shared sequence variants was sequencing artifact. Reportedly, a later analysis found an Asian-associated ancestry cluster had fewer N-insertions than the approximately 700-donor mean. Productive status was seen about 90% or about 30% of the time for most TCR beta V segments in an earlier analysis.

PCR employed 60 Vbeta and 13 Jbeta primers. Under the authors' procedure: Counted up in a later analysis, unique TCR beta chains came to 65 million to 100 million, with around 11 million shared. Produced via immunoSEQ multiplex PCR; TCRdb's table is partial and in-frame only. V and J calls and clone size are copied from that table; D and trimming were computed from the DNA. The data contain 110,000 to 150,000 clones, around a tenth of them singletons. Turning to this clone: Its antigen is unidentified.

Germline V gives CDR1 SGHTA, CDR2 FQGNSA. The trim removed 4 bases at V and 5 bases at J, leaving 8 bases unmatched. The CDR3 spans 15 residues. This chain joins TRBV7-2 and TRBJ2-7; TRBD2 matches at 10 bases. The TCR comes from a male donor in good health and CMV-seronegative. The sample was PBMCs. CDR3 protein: CASSSTGTSVHEQYF. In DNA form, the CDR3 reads TGTGCCAGCAGCTCAACCGGGACTAGCGTCCACGAGCAGTACTTC.